These 10 T cell receptor beta chains came from one sample sequenced in a study of vaccination and CD4 T cells after COVID-19. Sample treatment: roughly 10-day PBMC culture with coronavirus spike peptide pools or control peptides (ViraFEST assay). Those CD4+ T cells from the unexposed donor predate the COVID-19 pandemic (2011-2018). No antigens are known for them. Sequence data for DNA of cultured CD4+ T cells were generated by the Oncomine TCR Beta short-read assay. MiXCR, run by TCRdb on the PCR reads, gives a single entry per CDR3 protein. The data hold 9,000 to 10,000 distinct CDR3 sequences, with 34% observed a single time. The sample was CD4+ T cells from blood, cultured in vitro. These receptors all come from a human donor in good health.

This chain connects TRBV10-3 to TRBJ2-1; D gene uncertain. Between the trimmed V and J ends, which lost 7 bases and 0 bases, there was a span of 10 bases. The germline V gene encodes CDR1 ENHRY and CDR2 SYGVKD. CDR3 size: 14 residues. The CDR3 coding sequence is TGTGCCATCACTTTGAGCGTCTCCTACAATGAGCAGTTCTTC. Protein: CAITLSVSYNEQFF.

This clonotype was seen only a few times. The chain is built from TRBV28 and TRBJ1-2, with D possibly TRBD1 on 6 matching bases. V was cut by 6 bases and J by 4 bases, with 15 bases left in between. The CDR3 is 14 residues long. CDR1 and CDR2 from the germline V gene are MDHEN and SYDVKM. The CDR3 region is CASSQTGNGYGYTF. The CDR3 coding sequence is TGTGCCAGCAGCCAAACAGGGAACGGCTATGGCTACACCTTC.

This CDR3 is CASSETHYTDTQYF. CDR3 DNA: TGTGCCAGCAGCGAAACGCATTACACAGATACGCAGTATTTT. The chain joins TRBV5-4 to TRBJ2-3; D remains unclear. This CDR3 spans 14 amino acids. The germline V gene has CDR1 SGHNT and CDR2 YYREEE (reference sequence). V was trimmed by 4 bases and J by 2 bases, leaving 11 bases between them.

The V and J genes are TRBV10-3 and TRBJ2-5, with D possibly being TRBD2 (6 bases). This CDR3 contains 16 residues. V was shortened by 11 bases and J by 4 bases, with 26 bases between the two germline ends. Germline CDR1 reads ENHRY; CDR2 reads SYGVKD. The CDR3: CAASRLAPGTGETQYF. CDR3 DNA sequence: TGTGCCGCTTCAAGGCTAGCGCCGGGCACCGGAGAGACCCAGTACTTC.

The chain joins TRBV6-1 to TRBJ2-5, with 12 bases aligning to TRBD2. Germline-derived CDR1 and CDR2 are MNHNS and SASEGT. The CDR3 is made up of 15 amino acids. The junction had 3 bases not matched to a gene; V was cut back by 6 bases and J by 1 base. This CDR3 reads CASRTSGGFQETQYF. The CDR3, as DNA: TGTGCCAGCAGGACTAGCGGGGGTTTCCAAGAGACCCAGTACTTC.

The chain has TRBV6-4 and TRBJ1-5; D uncertain. The CDR3 loop spans 13 amino acids. Germline assignment: CDR1 MRHNA and CDR2 SNTAGT. Trimming removed 4 bases from V and 0 bases from J, with 4 bases in between. The DNA of the CDR3 is TGTGCCAGCAGTGCAAATAGCAATCAGCCCCAGCATTTT. Protein product: CASSANSNQPQHF.

The V and J genes are TRBV7-3 and TRBJ2-2, with D possibly matching TRBD2 (6 bases). Trimming took off 5 bases at V and 2 bases at J, with 21 bases between the two ends. The CDR3 consists of 18 residues. Germline V CDR1 and CDR2: SGHTA, FQGTGA. This CDR3 is CASSPKGRLANNTGELFF. The CDR3 DNA reads TGTGCCAGCAGCCCTAAAGGGAGGCTAGCGAATAACACCGGGGAGCTGTTTTTT.

This clonotype was detected only a few times. This chain links TRBV27 with TRBJ2-3; tentatively, D is TRBD1 or TRBD2 (5 bases each). Germline CDR1 MNHEY, CDR2 SMNVEV (reference sequence). The V end lost 4 bases, the J end lost 1 base, and 9 bases lay between the germline ends. CDR3 size: 14 residues. Here the CDR3 reads CASSSWDGTDTQYF. The CDR3 bases are TGTGCCAGCAGTTCGTGGGACGGCACAGATACGCAGTATTTT.

The V gene is TRBV9, the J gene TRBJ2-3; no reliable D call. V lost 1 base to trimming and J lost 4 bases, with 10 bases between them. CDR1 and CDR2 from the germline V gene are SGDLS and YYNGEE. The CDR3 length is 14 residues. The CDR3 bases are TGTGCCAGCAGCGTAAGCTCGTCTCCAGATACGCAGTATTTT. It translates to CASSVSSSPDTQYF.

This clonotype occurred a few times. V gene TRBV6-1 combines with J gene TRBJ2-5; no clear D. V lost 9 bases to trimming and J lost 4 bases, with 12 bases between them. The CDR3 loop spans 12 amino acids. Germline V CDR1 and CDR2: MNHNS, SASEGT. The CDR3 DNA sequence: TGTGCCAGTCAACTAATGGGAGAGACCCAGTACTTC. Residues: CASQLMGETQYF.